The 16 T cell receptor beta chains listed next were all sequenced from one sample in a study of cytomegalovirus exposure and HLA in healthy donors. Researchers ran the PCR with 60 Vbeta and 13 Jbeta primers. The assay was immunoSEQ multiplex PCR, and TCRdb's table has in-frame clones only and misses some. The sample holds 150,000 to 200,000 clones; 82% are singletons and the top ten take 0.96%. Sequencing input: PBMCs. All receptors derive from a girl aged 2-10 years in good health and CMV-seropositive.

The rearrangement joins TRBV5-1 to TRBJ2-2; 8 bases are a match to TRBD2. The germline gives CDR1 SGHRS, CDR2 YFSETQ. Trimming took 1 base from V and 0 from J; bases not matched to a gene: 2. This CDR3 contains 16 residues. The CDR3 here is CASSLTSGANTGELFF. The CDR3 DNA reads TGCGCCAGCAGCTTGACTAGCGGAGCGAACACCGGGGAGCTGTTTTTT.

This chain links TRBV29-1 with TRBJ2-3; possibly TRBD2 for D (7 bases). With 5 bases removed from V and 4 bases from J, the gap between germline ends came to 34 bases. Per the germline V gene, CDR1 is SQVTM and CDR2 is ANQGSEA. This CDR3 contains 20 residues. In DNA, the CDR3 is TGCAGCGTTCTCCCGGGGGCGCAGAAGTGGGAGGGCCGGGAGGCAGATACGCAGTATTTT. It codes for CSVLPGAQKWEGREADTQYF.

J is TRBJ1-1 and V is TRBV19, with D uncertain. CDR3 length equals 15 residues. Trimming took off 6 bases at V and 1 base at J, with 15 bases between the two ends. Germline CDR1 reads LNHDA; CDR2 reads SQIVND (reference sequence). CDR3 DNA: TGTGCCAGTAGACCCTTCCGACTTGGGAACACTGAAGCTTTCTTT. Its translation: CASRPFRLGNTEAFF.

The V gene is TRBV7-9, the J gene TRBJ2-3; TRBD2 might be the D (7 bases). V was cut by 0 bases and J by 14 bases, with 27 bases left in between. Germline loops: CDR1 SEHNR, CDR2 FQNEAQ (reference sequence). The CDR3 sequence is 17 residues long. CDR3 DNA: TGTGCCAGCAGCTTAGCGGGGGGGCTAACCGGGACCCCTCTCGGGTATTTT. This sequence encodes CASSLAGGLTGTPLGYF.

The CDR3 loop reads CASSPEGGLAGFSYNEQFF. CDR3 DNA: TGTGCCAGCAGCCCCGAGGGGGGACTAGCGGGTTTTTCCTACAATGAGCAGTTCTTC. The rearrangement uses TRBV7-9 and TRBJ2-1; 12 bases are a match to TRBD2. CDR1 SEHNR and CDR2 FQNEAQ come from the germline V gene (reference sequence). This CDR3 region has 19 residues. J was trimmed by 1 base and V by 5 bases; bases with no gene match: 12. The entire variable domain, with the rest obtained from reference TRBV7-9 and TRBJ2-1, is as follows: DTGVSQNPRHKITKRGQNVTFRCDPISEHNRLYWYRQTLGQGPEFLTYFQNEAQLEKSRLLSDRFSAERPKGSFSTLEIQRTEQGDSAMYLCASSPEGGLAGFSYNEQFFGPGTRLTVL.

The chain has TRBV2 and TRBJ2-1; 10 bases map to TRBD2. The CDR3 covers 15 residues. After removal of 6 bases from V and 4 bases from J, the junction contained 6 bases not matched to a gene. Germline V gene data show CDR1 as SNHLY and CDR2 as FYNNEI. For the CDR3, the DNA is TGTGCCAGCAGCGATGGACTAGCGGCTTACAATGAGCAGTTCTTC. This codes for CASSDGLAAYNEQFF.

The V gene is TRBV9, the J gene TRBJ2-3, with TRBD2 matching 7 bases. CDR1 and CDR2 from the germline V gene are SGDLS and YYNGEE. V was clipped by 4 bases and J by 0 bases; unmatched bases: 8. The CDR3 extends over 16 amino acids. CDR3 protein: CASSTRSGSSTDTQYF. The CDR3 region has the DNA TGTGCCAGCAGCACCCGTAGCGGGTCTAGCACAGATACGCAGTATTTT. Looking up the rest from reference TRBV9 and TRBJ2-3 gives the full variable domain: DSGVTQTPKHLITATGQRVTLRCSPRSGDLSVYWYQQSLDQGLQFLIQYYNGEERAKGNILERFSAQQFPDLHSELNLSSLELGDSALYFCASSTRSGSSTDTQYFGPGTRLTVL.

V and J are TRBV5-1 and TRBJ2-6, with TRBD1 matching 7 bases. Germline V lookup: CDR1 SGHRS, CDR2 YFSETQ. CDR3 length equals 16 residues. The V and J ends lost 5 bases and 0 bases, in that order; junction bases with no gene match: 5. In DNA, the CDR3 is TGCGCCAGCAGTAGGGGGCCGAACTCTGGGGCCAACGTCCTGACTTTC. It translates to CASSRGPNSGANVLTF.

The V gene is TRBV14, the J gene TRBJ2-5; 9 nucleotides align to TRBD2. Germline trimming cut 2 bases from V and 5 bases from J; bases unmatched to any gene: 0. CDR3 size: 13 residues. In germline, CDR1 is SGHDN, CDR2 FVKESK. CDR3 DNA sequence: TGTGCCAGCAGCCAAAGCGGGAGGGAGACCCAGTACTTC. The encoded protein is CASSQSGRETQYF. The complete variable domain, with remaining parts taken from reference TRBV14 and TRBJ2-5, reads EAGVTQFPSHSVIEKGQTVTLRCDPISGHDNLYWYRRVMGKEIKFLLHFVKESKQDESGMPNNRFLAERTGGTYSTLKVQPAELEDSGVYFCASSQSGRETQYFGPGTRLLVL.

The chain carries TRBV5-4 and TRBJ2-7; D is undetermined. Germline loops: CDR1 SGHNT, CDR2 YYREEE (reference sequence). The germline V and J ends were trimmed by 0 bases and 3 bases, with 7 bases remaining between them. This CDR3 comprises 13 residues. The CDR3: CASSLAVSYEQYF. The CDR3, as DNA: TGTGCCAGCAGCTTGGCTGTGAGCTACGAGCAGTACTTC.

The gene calls are TRBV5-3 and TRBJ1-2; tentatively, D is TRBD1 (6 bases). TRBV5-3 is placed among ORFs of uncertain function. The CDR3 has 16 residues. The V and J ends lost 1 base and 3 bases respectively, with 16 bases between them. The CDR3 nucleotides read TGTGCCAGAAGCTTGATTTCTGGGGGCCGAGACTATGGCTACACCTTC. It encodes CARSLISGGRDYGYTF.

The chain combines TRBV7-9 with TRBJ2-7, with 7 positions matching TRBD2. This CDR3 comprises 16 residues. V trimming: 1 base; J trimming: 4 bases; junction bases outside the gene matches: 10. CDR1 and CDR2 (germline): SEHNR, FQNEAQ (reference sequence). CDR3 amino acids: CASSLGGPRRGYEQYF. The CDR3 coding sequence is TGTGCCAGCAGCTTAGGCGGACCCCGGCGGGGGTACGAGCAGTACTTC.

The J gene is TRBJ2-7, the V gene TRBV4-1; D ambiguous. With 1 base removed from V and 6 bases from J, the gap between germline ends came to 19 bases. CDR1 is MGHRA, CDR2 YSYEKL, per germline. The CDR3 consists of 16 residues. CDR3 bases: TGCGCCAGCAGCCAAGTTTCTGTGCGGCTCTTATTCGAGCAGTACTTC. It encodes CASSQVSVRLLFEQYF.

The chain has TRBV5-4 and TRBJ1-2; D is ambiguous. The V and J ends lost 0 bases and 2 bases respectively, with 8 bases between them. From germline, CDR1 is SGHNT and CDR2 YYREEE (reference sequence). This CDR3 contains 14 residues. CDR3 sequence (DNA): TGTGCCAGCAGCTTGGGTGGCGGGAACTATGGCTACACCTTC. Translation: CASSLGGGNYGYTF.

This clone appeared once. This sequence joins TRBV30 and TRBJ2-1; TRBD2 aligns across 9 bases. The germline V gene encodes CDR1 GTSNPN and CDR2 SVGIG (reference sequence). V trimming: 2 bases; J trimming: 2 bases; junction bases outside the gene matches: 4. The CDR3 extends over 15 amino acids. CDR3 nucleotides: TGTGCCTGGAGTTTTAGCGGGGGACCCTACAATGAGCAGTTCTTC. It specifies CAWSFSGGPYNEQFF.

V is TRBV11-3 and J is TRBJ1-1; possible D gene TRBD1, 5 bases. The germline V gene encodes CDR1 SGHNT and CDR2 YENEEA. The CDR3 has 15 residues. Trimming stripped 0 bases from V and 4 bases from J, with 12 bases between. CDR3 sequence: CASSLDGSGGTEAFF. CDR3 coding DNA: TGTGCCAGCAGCTTAGATGGTTCGGGGGGCACTGAAGCTTTCTTT. Complete variable domain (other parts from reference TRBV11-3 and TRBJ1-1): EAGVVQSPRYKIIEKKQPVAFWCNPISGHNTLYWYLQNLGQGPELLIRYENEEAVDDSQLPKDRFSAERLKGVDSTLKIQPAELGDSAVYLCASSLDGSGGTEAFFGQGTRLTVV.